These T cell receptor beta chains were read from a single sample in a study of cytomegalovirus exposure and HLA in healthy donors. Sequenced by immunoSEQ multiplex PCR; TCRdb stores in-frame clones only, minus some. The sample holds 120,000 or so clones, less than 85% seen once. Sequenced material: PBMCs. Receptor source: a male donor in good health and CMV-seronegative. CDR3s include the opening cysteine and the closing phenylalanine or tryptophan. The D gene is left open where the match is weak. Some rows mark clone size as missing; the rest say once, few, many or name a class of expanded clone.

d_gene: NA
abundance: once
j_gene: TRBJ2-2
v_gene: TRBV5-4
CDR3nt: TGTGCCAGCAAATCCGCCGGGGAGCTGTTTTTT
CDR3aa: CASKSAGELFF

d_gene: TRBD2
abundance: NA
j_gene: TRBJ2-7
v_gene: TRBV2
CDR3nt: TGTGCCAGCAGTGAAGCGCTAGCGGGGAATATGCACGAGCAGTACTTC
CDR3aa: CASSEALAGNMHEQYF

d_gene: TRBD1
abundance: NA
j_gene: TRBJ2-7
v_gene: TRBV2
CDR3nt: TGTGCCAGCAGTTTGACAGGGTTAGGCTACGAGCAGTACTTC
CDR3aa: CASSLTGLGYEQYF

d_gene: NA
abundance: NA
j_gene: TRBJ2-7
v_gene: TRBV2
CDR3nt: TGTGCCAGCAGTTTGGGCCCTACCTACGAGCAGTACTTC
CDR3aa: CASSLGPTYEQYF

d_gene: NA
abundance: NA
j_gene: TRBJ2-5
v_gene: TRBV6-1
CDR3nt: TGTGCCAGCCGACTAGTGGGGCAAGAGACCCAGTACTTC
CDR3aa: CASRLVGQETQYF

d_gene: NA
abundance: NA
j_gene: TRBJ1-1
v_gene: TRBV7-9
CDR3nt: TGTGCCAGCAGCTCAAGGGGCGGGGGGGGTCGTGAAGCTTTCTTT
CDR3aa: CASSSRGGGGREAFF

d_gene: NA
abundance: NA
j_gene: TRBJ1-3
v_gene: TRBV10-3
CDR3nt: TGTGCCATCAGTGAAAATCCACTGAGACTTGGGAACACCATATATTTT
CDR3aa: CAISENPLRLGNTIYF

d_gene: NA
abundance: NA
j_gene: TRBJ2-3
v_gene: TRBV7-2
CDR3nt: TGTGCCAGCACTCCGGGTCTGTCGGGGGACTCCGGGGATACGCAGTATTTT
CDR3aa: CASTPGLSGDSGDTQYF

d_gene: NA
abundance: NA
j_gene: TRBJ1-2
v_gene: TRBV7-6
CDR3nt: TGTGCCAGCAGCCGACAGGAAGCATATGGCTACACCTTC
CDR3aa: CASSRQEAYGYTF

d_gene: NA
abundance: NA
j_gene: TRBJ2-1
v_gene: TRBV30
CDR3nt: TGTGCCTGGGGGATTTCGCGAAATCGGGGGCAGTTCTTC
CDR3aa: CAWGISRNRGQFF

d_gene: NA
abundance: NA
j_gene: TRBJ1-1
v_gene: TRBV25-1
CDR3nt: TGTGCCAGCGGCAGCAGGATGAACACTGAAGCTTTCTTT
CDR3aa: CASGSRMNTEAFF

d_gene: TRBD1
abundance: NA
j_gene: TRBJ1-3
v_gene: TRBV6-5
CDR3nt: TGTGCCAGCCGGCAGGGGGGAGGAAACACCATATATTTT
CDR3aa: CASRQGGGNTIYF

d_gene: NA
abundance: once
j_gene: TRBJ1-4
v_gene: TRBV10-3
CDR3nt: TGTGCCATCAGTCCCGGGTCCTTAGATGAAAAACTGTTTTTT
CDR3aa: CAISPGSLDEKLFF

d_gene: NA
abundance: NA
j_gene: TRBJ1-1
v_gene: TRBV7-9
CDR3nt: TGTGCCAGCAGCTTAAGCGCAAAGAACACTGAAGCTTTCTTT
CDR3aa: CASSLSAKNTEAFF

d_gene: NA
abundance: NA
j_gene: TRBJ2-4
v_gene: TRBV7-9
CDR3nt: TGTGCCAGCAGCAACTGGCGGGGTGAAAACATTCAGTACTTC
CDR3aa: CASSNWRGENIQYF

d_gene: NA
abundance: few
j_gene: TRBJ1-2
v_gene: TRBV5-1
CDR3nt: TGCGCCAGCAGCCCGGGGGGGGTCGTCGGCTACACCTTC
CDR3aa: CASSPGGVVGYTF

d_gene: TRBD2
abundance: once
j_gene: TRBJ2-1
v_gene: TRBV7-9
CDR3nt: TGTTCCAGCAGCTTACCCCTCCGGCTAGCGGGAGTATACAATGAGCAGTTCTTC
CDR3aa: CSSSLPLRLAGVYNEQFF

d_gene: NA
abundance: few
j_gene: TRBJ2-7
v_gene: TRBV7-3
CDR3nt: TGTGCCAGCAGCTCCCCAGGGGGGGAGCAGTACTTC
CDR3aa: CASSSPGGEQYF

d_gene: TRBD2
abundance: few
j_gene: TRBJ2-5
v_gene: TRBV6-5
CDR3nt: TGTGCCAGCAACCGGGGACTAGAGACCCCAGAGACCCAGTACTTC
CDR3aa: CASNRGLETPETQYF

d_gene: NA
abundance: NA
j_gene: TRBJ2-7
v_gene: TRBV5-4
CDR3nt: TGTGCCAGCAGCGCCACCCGAGAAGCGGGCCCCTACGAGCAGTACTTC
CDR3aa: CASSATREAGPYEQYF

d_gene: NA
abundance: NA
j_gene: TRBJ1-4
v_gene: TRBV10-3
CDR3nt: TGTGCCATCAGTGAGCGGACACTGAATGAAAAACTGTTTTTT
CDR3aa: CAISERTLNEKLFF

d_gene: NA
abundance: NA
j_gene: TRBJ1-4
v_gene: TRBV25-1
CDR3nt: TGTGCCAGCAGTGAGGGAGTAAATGAAAAACTGTTTTTT
CDR3aa: CASSEGVNEKLFF

d_gene: TRBD1
abundance: NA
j_gene: TRBJ2-6
v_gene: TRBV6-1
CDR3nt: TGTGCCAGCAGTAGACAGGGAGCCGGGGCCAACGGCCTGACTTTC
CDR3aa: CASSRQGAGANGLTF

d_gene: TRBD2
abundance: NA
j_gene: TRBJ2-2
v_gene: TRBV10-1
CDR3nt: TGCGCCAGCAGTTATACGCAGGGAGCCGGGGGGTCGACCGGGGAGCTGTTTTTT
CDR3aa: CASSYTQGAGGSTGELFF

d_gene: NA
abundance: NA
j_gene: TRBJ1-2
v_gene: TRBV19
CDR3nt: TGTGCCAGTACAGGGGAAAGAATCTATGGCTACACCTTC
CDR3aa: CASTGERIYGYTF

d_gene: NA
abundance: NA
j_gene: TRBJ2-2
v_gene: TRBV19
CDR3nt: TGTGCCAGTAGTATTGCTTTTTCGGTTGAAAACACCGGGGAGCTGTTTTTT
CDR3aa: CASSIAFSVENTGELFF

d_gene: TRBD1
abundance: NA
j_gene: TRBJ2-3
v_gene: TRBV7-2
CDR3nt: TGTGCCAGCGTACAGGACAGGGGAACAGATACGCAGTATTTT
CDR3aa: CASVQDRGTDTQYF

d_gene: NA
abundance: NA
j_gene: TRBJ1-1
v_gene: TRBV19
CDR3nt: TGTGCCAGTAGTACTCAGGGTTTCACTGAAGCTTTCTTT
CDR3aa: CASSTQGFTEAFF

d_gene: NA
abundance: NA
j_gene: TRBJ1-1
v_gene: TRBV7-9
CDR3nt: TGTGCCAGCGGGTCCCTCGGGGGGGAAGCTTTCTTT
CDR3aa: CASGSLGGEAFF

d_gene: NA
abundance: NA
j_gene: TRBJ2-7
v_gene: TRBV5-1
CDR3nt: TGCGCCAGCAGCTTGGATGGCCTAGCAGTCCCCTACGAGCAGTACTTC
CDR3aa: CASSLDGLAVPYEQYF

d_gene: TRBD2
abundance: NA
j_gene: TRBJ2-1
v_gene: TRBV19
CDR3nt: TGTGCCACTGGGATTAGCGGGAGTTACAATGAGCAGTTCTTC
CDR3aa: CATGISGSYNEQFF

d_gene: NA
abundance: NA
j_gene: TRBJ2-6
v_gene: TRBV27
CDR3nt: TGTGCCAGCAGTTTATATAGGGACTGGATCTCTGGGGCCAACGGCCTGACTTTC
CDR3aa: CASSLYRDWISGANGLTF

d_gene: TRBD1
abundance: NA
j_gene: TRBJ1-1
v_gene: TRBV30
CDR3nt: TGTGCCTGGACCTTCGGACAGGCCATATCTGAAGCTTTCTTT
CDR3aa: CAWTFGQAISEAFF

d_gene: NA
abundance: NA
j_gene: TRBJ2-6
v_gene: TRBV9
CDR3nt: TGTGCCAGCAGCGTGGGCATAGACTCTGGGGCCAACGTCCTGACTTTC
CDR3aa: CASSVGIDSGANVLTF

d_gene: NA
abundance: NA
j_gene: TRBJ2-2
v_gene: TRBV5-4
CDR3nt: TGTGCCAGCAGCAGGCCGACCGGGGGAATGACCGGGGAGCTGTTTTTT
CDR3aa: CASSRPTGGMTGELFF

d_gene: NA
abundance: NA
j_gene: TRBJ2-2
v_gene: TRBV7-9
CDR3nt: TGTTCCAGCAGCCTAAGCACCGGGGAGCTGTTTTTT
CDR3aa: CSSSLSTGELFF

d_gene: TRBD2
abundance: NA
j_gene: TRBJ2-3
v_gene: TRBV5-1
CDR3nt: TGCGCCAGCAGTGCTTGGGCGGGGGAGGATACGCAGTATTTT
CDR3aa: CASSAWAGEDTQYF

d_gene: NA
abundance: NA
j_gene: TRBJ2-1
v_gene: TRBV5-1
CDR3nt: TGCGCCAGCAGCTTCACGCGCCCCCCCAATGAGCAGTTCTTC
CDR3aa: CASSFTRPPNEQFF

d_gene: NA
abundance: NA
j_gene: TRBJ2-7
v_gene: TRBV6-4
CDR3nt: TGTGCCAGCACCCGGAGAGGGGGGGCTTACGAGCAGTACTTC
CDR3aa: CASTRRGGAYEQYF

d_gene: NA
abundance: NA
j_gene: TRBJ1-1
v_gene: TRBV5-6
CDR3nt: TGTGCCAGCAGCTTCGTGGATACAGACACTGAAGCTTTCTTT
CDR3aa: CASSFVDTDTEAFF

d_gene: TRBD2
abundance: once
j_gene: TRBJ2-7
v_gene: TRBV9
CDR3nt: TGTGCCAGCAGCGTAGGACTAGCGGGAGTCTACGAGCAGTACTTC
CDR3aa: CASSVGLAGVYEQYF

d_gene: NA
abundance: NA
j_gene: TRBJ2-7
v_gene: TRBV19
CDR3nt: TGTGCCAGTAGTCTCCGGACACTCCGAGACGAGCAGTACTTC
CDR3aa: CASSLRTLRDEQYF

d_gene: TRBD2
abundance: NA
j_gene: TRBJ2-3
v_gene: TRBV10-1
CDR3nt: TGCGCCAGCAGTGGTAGCGGGGCCTCAGGCACAGATACGCAGTATTTT
CDR3aa: CASSGSGASGTDTQYF

d_gene: NA
abundance: NA
j_gene: TRBJ1-6
v_gene: TRBV11-2
CDR3nt: TGTGCCAGCAGCTCCCTAGCAGGGGTGAATTCACCCCTCCACTTT
CDR3aa: CASSSLAGVNSPLHF